The 27 T cell receptor beta chains below come from one sample, sequenced in a study of OX40 agonist ivuxolimab in advanced cancers. Method: immunoSEQ multiplex PCR; TCRdb's copy keeps in-frame clones and lacks some. This sample has 98,000 or so clones, with 90% to 95% found just once. The source was CD4+ or CD8+ T cells sorted from blood, collected in a trial of the OX40 agonist ivuxolimab. These receptors all stem from an adult with an advanced solid tumor such as melanoma, head and neck, liver or kidney cancer.

The sample holds a few counts of this clone. This chain links TRBV19 with TRBJ2-1; 10 bases are a match to TRBD2. Germline V lookup: CDR1 LNHDA, CDR2 SQIVND (reference sequence). This CDR3 comprises 16 residues. J gave up 6 bases and V 1 base, and 6 bases lay outside the gene matches. In nucleotides, the CDR3 is TGTGCCAGTAGTATAGTCCCCCTAGCGGGAGTCAATGAGCAGTTCTTC. Protein product: CASSIVPLAGVNEQFF.

The chain employs TRBV4-1 and TRBJ2-7; TRBD2 matches 12 bases. Germline V lookup: CDR1 MGHRA, CDR2 YSYEKL. The CDR3 contains 15 residues. V trimming: 1 base; J trimming: 4 bases; junction bases outside the gene matches: 2. The DNA of the CDR3 is TGCGCCAGCAGCCAAGGAGGGACTAGCGGGTACGAGCAGTACTTC. This sequence encodes CASSQGGTSGYEQYF.

The chain links TRBV28 to TRBJ2-2; 8 nucleotides line up with TRBD1. Germline V gene lookup returns CDR1 MDHEN and CDR2 SYDVKM. After removal of 3 bases from V and 6 bases from J, the junction contained 0 bases not matched to a gene. The CDR3 contains 13 residues. DNA of the CDR3: TGTGCCAGCAGTTTGACAGGGGCCGGGGAGCTGTTTTTT. Its translation is CASSLTGAGELFF.

The chain uses TRBV29-1 and TRBJ1-2; D gene ambiguous. The germline V and J ends were trimmed by 4 bases and 4 bases, with 10 bases remaining between them. Germline values: CDR1 SQVTM, CDR2 ANQGSEA. The CDR3 sequence is 12 residues long. CDR3 coding DNA: TGCAGCGTTGTGCGGCCCGGCTATGGCTACACCTTC. It translates to CSVVRPGYGYTF.

The rearrangement joins TRBV5-5 to TRBJ1-1; tentative D call: TRBD1 (5 bases). Trimming pared 3 bases from V and 0 bases from J, leaving 9 bases between. The CDR3 has 14 residues. Germline-derived CDR1 and CDR2 are SGHKS and YYEKEE (reference sequence). In DNA form, the CDR3 reads TGTGCCAGCAGCTGGGGACGCATGAACACTGAAGCTTTCTTT. It encodes CASSWGRMNTEAFF.

The rearrangement links TRBV5-5 to TRBJ2-7, with D maybe TRBD2 (5 bases). In germline, CDR1 is SGHKS, CDR2 YYEKEE (reference sequence). The V end lost 6 bases, the J end lost 4 bases, and 14 bases lay between the germline ends. CDR3 length equals 13 residues. The CDR3 bases are TGTGCCAGCACCCTGGACTTATATTACGAGCAGTACTTC. It specifies CASTLDLYYEQYF.

The chain joins TRBV2 to TRBJ2-2; D remains ambiguous. The CDR3 is 14 amino acids. Trimming stripped 7 bases from V and 0 bases from J, with 9 bases between. CDR1 is SNHLY, CDR2 FYNNEI, per germline. CDR3 protein: CASNGLSNTGELFF. CDR3 coding DNA: TGTGCCAGCAATGGGCTTTCGAACACCGGGGAGCTGTTTTTT.

This sequence joins TRBV5-1 and TRBJ1-2, with D possibly being TRBD1 (6 bases). The V and J ends lost 0 bases and 0 bases respectively, with 6 bases between them. The CDR3 loop spans 14 amino acids. The germline V gene has CDR1 SGHRS and CDR2 YFSETQ. The chain's CDR3 is CASSLGDTNYGYTF. CDR3 in DNA: TGCGCCAGCAGCTTGGGGGACACTAACTATGGCTACACCTTC.

The chain employs TRBV30 and TRBJ2-3; D is unclear. Per the germline V gene, CDR1 is GTSNPN and CDR2 is SVGIG (reference sequence). V was clipped by 0 bases and J by 2 bases, with 12 bases between them. The CDR3 loop spans 15 amino acids. The CDR3 DNA follows: TGTGCCTGGAGTGTACCTCTCGGATACACAGATACGCAGTATTTT. Its protein is CAWSVPLGYTDTQYF.

V usage is TRBV7-8 and J usage is TRBJ2-1, with 12 positions matching TRBD2. Germline lookup yields CDR1 SGHVS and CDR2 FQNEAQ. J gave up 7 bases and V 3 bases, and 1 base lay outside the gene matches. The CDR3 consists of 14 residues. Here the CDR3 reads CASSLTSGSNEQFF. The DNA of the CDR3 is TGTGCCAGCAGCTTGACTAGCGGGAGTAATGAGCAGTTCTTC. Drawing the rest from reference TRBV7-8 and TRBJ2-1, the complete variable domain is GAGVSQSPRYKVAKRGQDVALRCDPISGHVSLFWYQQALGQGPEFLTYFQNEAQLDKSGLPSDRFFAERPEGSVSTLKIQRTQQEDSAVYLCASSLTSGSNEQFFGPGTRLTVL.

This chain connects TRBV13 to TRBJ2-3, with 8 bases matching TRBD2. Trimming at V came to 5 bases and at J to 0 bases, leaving 7 bases not matched to a gene. CDR1 and CDR2 from the germline V gene are PRHDT and FYEKMQ (reference sequence). The CDR3 extends over 16 amino acids. CDR3 sequence (DNA): TGTGCCAGCAGCGAGACTAGCGTATCTAGCACAGATACGCAGTATTTT. Its translation: CASSETSVSSTDTQYF.

This chain links TRBV7-2 with TRBJ2-1, with 11 bases that match TRBD2. After removal of 5 bases from V and 4 bases from J, the junction contained 7 bases not matched to a gene. Germline-derived CDR1 and CDR2 are SGHTA and FQGNSA. The CDR3 loop spans 16 amino acids. The CDR3 reads CASSESRLAGYNEQFF. The CDR3 DNA is TGTGCCAGCAGCGAATCTCGACTAGCGGGATACAATGAGCAGTTCTTC.

The chain combines TRBV11-3 with TRBJ1-1; TRBD1 agrees at 7 bases. J gave up 4 bases and V 5 bases, and 7 bases lay outside the gene matches. The CDR3 is 14 residues long. Per the germline V gene, CDR1 is SGHNT and CDR2 is YENEEA. The CDR3 is CASSTGQAGTEAFF. CDR3 nucleotides: TGTGCCAGCAGCACAGGACAGGCGGGCACTGAAGCTTTCTTT.

The rearrangement uses TRBV18 and TRBJ2-7; no firm D call. Germline CDR1 reads KGHSH; CDR2 reads LQKENI. CDR3 length equals 13 residues. The V end lost 3 bases, the J end lost 0 bases, and 6 bases lay between the germline ends. This CDR3 reads CASSPTYSYEQYF. The CDR3 DNA reads TGTGCCAGCTCACCGACATACTCCTACGAGCAGTACTTC.

The chain carries TRBV2 and TRBJ1-1; tentatively, D is TRBD1 (6 bases). The CDR3 extends over 14 amino acids. Trimming removed 6 bases at V and 5 bases at J, with 16 bases between. Germline CDR1 SNHLY, CDR2 FYNNEI. CDR3 amino acids: CASRWDTSGTEAFF. The CDR3 DNA sequence: TGTGCCAGCAGGTGGGACACCTCGGGGACTGAAGCTTTCTTT. Complete variable domain (other parts from reference TRBV2 and TRBJ1-1): EPEVTQTPSHQVTQMGQEVILRCVPISNHLYFYWYRQILGQKVEFLVSFYNNEISEKSEIFDDQFSVERPDGSNFTLKIRSTKLEDSAMYFCASRWDTSGTEAFFGQGTRLTVV.

The J gene is TRBJ1-1, the V gene TRBV6-5; D ambiguous. The germline V gene has CDR1 MNHEY and CDR2 SVGAGI. The length of the CDR3 is 13 residues. The ends were cut back, 7 bases at V and 1 base at J, with 10 bases in the middle. CDR3 coding DNA: TGTGCCAGCACCGACCCGGGGAACACTGAAGCTTTCTTT. Amino acid sequence: CASTDPGNTEAFF.

This chain uses TRBV9 with TRBJ2-1, with no clear D. The germline gives CDR1 SGDLS, CDR2 YYNGEE. V lost 0 bases to trimming and J lost 1 base, with 8 bases between them. The CDR3 is 15 residues long. CDR3 bases: TGTGCCAGCAGCGTAGGCCCGGAATCCTACAATGAGCAGTTCTTC. Translated: CASSVGPESYNEQFF.

The rearrangement joins TRBV14 to TRBJ2-7; 9 bases align to TRBD2. Unmatched junction bases numbered 6, after V lost 1 base and J lost 5 bases. CDR3 length: 15 amino acids. In germline, CDR1 is SGHDN, CDR2 FVKESK. The CDR3 reads CASSQGLAGIDEQYF. The CDR3 bases are TGTGCCAGCAGCCAAGGGCTAGCGGGAATCGACGAGCAGTACTTC.

This rearrangement joins TRBV5-4 to TRBJ2-5; possible D gene TRBD1, 6 bases. The end of the DNA is better explained by TRBJ2-7, so the J call may be wrong. The CDR3 runs 15 residues. Germline CDR1 is SGHNT and CDR2 is YYREEE (reference sequence). This chain's CDR3 is CASSFGTHGSYEQYF. In DNA, the CDR3 is TGTGCCAGCAGCTTCGGGACACACGGCTCCTACGAGCAGTACTTC.

The J gene is TRBJ2-5, the V gene TRBV2; TRBD2 matches 8 bases. The CDR3 totals 17 residues. Germline V gene data show CDR1 as SNHLY and CDR2 as FYNNEI. Unmatched junction bases numbered 15, after V lost 5 bases and J lost 4 bases. As DNA, the CDR3 is TGTGCCAGCAGTAGTCAGGCGGGAGGCCCCGAGGTAGAGACCCAGTACTTC. As protein: CASSSQAGGPEVETQYF.

The chain couples TRBV27 to TRBJ1-1; D possibly corresponds to TRBD1 (5 bases). The CDR3 sequence is 14 residues long. The V gene's germline CDR1 is MNHEY and CDR2 SMNVEV (reference sequence). V shed 11 bases and J shed 5 bases, with 21 bases lying between them. CDR3 protein: CALAKRGRETEAFF. CDR3 in DNA: TGTGCCCTCGCGAAGAGGGGCCGCGAGACTGAAGCTTTCTTT.

The J gene is TRBJ2-1, the V gene TRBV2; no firm D call. Germline values: CDR1 SNHLY, CDR2 FYNNEI. This CDR3 is 14 amino acids long. The V end lost 7 bases, the J end lost 7 bases, and 17 bases lay between the germline ends. Here the CDR3 reads CASKVLDKNNEQFF. The CDR3 DNA reads as TGTGCCAGCAAAGTTCTAGATAAGAATAATGAGCAGTTCTTC.

This clone was detected only a few times. V usage is TRBV15 and J usage is TRBJ2-3; 7 bases match TRBD2. CDR1 and CDR2 (germline): LNHNV, YYDKDF (reference sequence). V was clipped by 0 bases and J by 5 bases; unmatched bases: 8. There are 16 residues in the CDR3. For the CDR3, the DNA is TGTGCCACCAGCAGAGATTGGGGGAGGGCAAGAGATACGCAGTATTTT. The encoded protein is CATSRDWGRARDTQYF.

This clone was observed once. The V call is TRBV10-3, the J call TRBJ2-7, with TRBD2 as a possible D gene (7 bases). Trimming pared 4 bases from V and 3 bases from J, leaving 16 bases between. The CDR3 runs to 15 residues. Germline CDR1 is ENHRY and CDR2 is SYGVKD. CDR3 loop: CAISASGRGDYEQYF. CDR3 bases: TGTGCCATCAGTGCGTCGGGGAGGGGGGACTACGAGCAGTACTTC.

This chain connects TRBV5-1 to TRBJ1-5; no clear D gene. The CDR3 covers 14 residues. The V gene lost 4 bases and the J gene lost 4 bases, with 12 bases spanning the gap. Germline CDR1 is SGHRS and CDR2 is YFSETQ. The CDR3 coding sequence is TGCGCCAGCAGCCCGGACTCTTCAAATCAGCCCCAGCATTTT. This codes for CASSPDSSNQPQHF.

This clone was seen just once. The rearrangement joins TRBV7-2 to TRBJ2-7; D remains unclear. The length of the CDR3 is 14 residues. Trimming shortened V by 5 bases and J by 2 bases, and 13 bases separated the two germline ends. Germline-derived CDR1 and CDR2 are SGHTA and FQGNSA. This CDR3 reads CASSPPLEPYEQYF. The CDR3 nucleotides are TGTGCCAGCAGCCCCCCCTTAGAGCCCTACGAGCAGTACTTC.

Written as DNA, the CDR3 is TGTGCCAGCAGCGGATCATGGGAGGCAGATACGCAGTATTTT. Its protein product is CASSGSWEADTQYF. The rearrangement joins TRBV11-3 to TRBJ2-3, with TRBD2 as a possible D gene (6 bases). V was shortened by 5 bases and J by 4 bases, with 13 bases between the two germline ends. The germline V gene has CDR1 SGHNT and CDR2 YENEEA. The CDR3 has 14 residues.